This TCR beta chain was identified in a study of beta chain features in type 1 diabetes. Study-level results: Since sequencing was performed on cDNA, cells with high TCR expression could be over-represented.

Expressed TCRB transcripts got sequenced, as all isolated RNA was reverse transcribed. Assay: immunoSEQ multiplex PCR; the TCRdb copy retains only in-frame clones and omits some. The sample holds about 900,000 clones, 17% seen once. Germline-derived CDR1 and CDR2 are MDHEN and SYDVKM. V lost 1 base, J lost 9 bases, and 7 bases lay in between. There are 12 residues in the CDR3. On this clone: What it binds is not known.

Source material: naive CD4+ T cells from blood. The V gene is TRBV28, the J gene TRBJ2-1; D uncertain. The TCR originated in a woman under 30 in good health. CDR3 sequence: CASSLSSSEQFF. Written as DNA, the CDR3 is TGTGCCAGCAGTTTATCCAGCAGTGAGCAGTTCTTC.